This TCR beta chain was sequenced in a study of cytomegalovirus exposure and HLA in healthy donors. Of note for this clone: Its antigen is undetermined.

Study results and caveats: A later analysis showed TCR association rates differing by HLA locus, peaking at DRB1 and lowest at HLA-C. Rarity characterized most TCR sequences, yet some public TCRs appeared in many donors. Per published accounts, TCR beta sequences correctly predicted the HLA-A and HLA-B alleles of most subjects. Prior analysis indicated that the majority of TCR beta V segments exhibited productivity approximately 90% or approximately 30% of the time.

V was clipped by 5 bases and J by 8 bases; unmatched bases: 6. From germline, CDR1 is MNHEY and CDR2 SMNVEV (reference sequence). CDR3 size: 15 residues. Primers for the PCR totalled 60 Vbeta and 13 Jbeta. The assay was immunoSEQ multiplex PCR, and TCRdb's table has in-frame clones only and misses some. This table holds some 130,000 clones, about 70% found once. The specimen sequenced was PBMCs. The chain employs TRBV27 and TRBJ2-1; 13 nucleotides match TRBD2. The TCR sequence derives from a male donor in good health and CMV-seronegative. CDR3 amino acids: CASSPGLAGVHEQFF. CDR3 DNA sequence: TGTGCCAGCAGTCCCGGACTAGCGGGAGTACATGAGCAGTTCTTC.